This T cell receptor (beta chain) was identified during a study of OX40 agonist ivuxolimab in advanced cancers. At the level of the study: Head and neck, renal cell, melanoma or hepatocellular carcinoma were the cancers that dose-escalation patients had. Prior therapy, whether anti-PD-1, anti-PD-L1 or anti-CTLA-4, was allowed, and under 50% had some.

As for this clone: The antigen remains unidentified. A read error may account for a junction end that differs from germline.

Blood samples were obtained at baseline, cycle 4 day 1, and cycle 7 day 1. The CDR3 contains 14 residues. CDR1 and CDR2 (germline): SGHNT, YYREEE (reference sequence). Findings of the study overall: Within 6 weeks, CD4+ and CD8+ blood T cells expanded clonally at 0.1 to 3.0 mg/kg.

TCRdb's copy holds only in-frame clones and misses some; the assay was immunoSEQ multiplex PCR. The table has about 29,000 clones, about 90% seen once. The sample here was CD4+ or CD8+ T cells sorted from blood, taken in a trial of the OX40 agonist ivuxolimab. This receptor was identified in an adult with an advanced solid tumor such as melanoma, head and neck, liver or kidney cancer. The chain uses TRBV5-4 and TRBJ2-5; no clear D. The CDR3: CASSLWVDQEAQYF. The CDR3 region has the DNA TGTGCCAGCAGCTTGTGGGTGGACCAAGAGGCCCAGTACTTC.